The sequence of this T cell receptor beta chain was determined in a study of T cell responses to AZD1222 COVID-19 vaccine. About the research overall: Analysis merged second doses at about 4 or about 12 weeks. Whole-study findings and limits: Rises in breadth and depth of Spike-specific TCRs came after two AZD1222 doses.

The repertoire was sequenced with immunoSEQ multiplex PCR; TCRdb's copy has only in-frame clones and lacks some. The sample includes just under 90,000 clones, around 90% seen only once; the top ten take around 5.8%. This clone was counted between two and nine times. Its antigen is undetermined. From germline, CDR1 is MRHNA and CDR2 SNTAGT. The CDR3 consists of 15 residues. V shed 5 bases and J 1 base; nucleotides not matched to a gene: 5. The clonotype was recovered from an adult in good health. The source material was peripheral blood, sampled on day 0 of AZD1222 vaccination. The rearrangement links TRBV6-4 to TRBJ2-3; the match to TRBD2 covers 8 bases. The chain's CDR3 is CASSSVSGGTDTQYF. The CDR3 DNA sequence: TGTGCCAGCAGTTCCGTTAGCGGGGGCACAGATACGCAGTATTTT.